This T cell receptor beta chain stems from a study of cytomegalovirus exposure and HLA in healthy donors. Study findings and constraints: There were some V segments, including TRBV6-2 and TRBV6-3, excluded as indistinguishable.

This clone was recorded a few times. The antigen remains undetermined. The CDR3 consists of 14 residues. CDR1 and CDR2 from the germline V gene are SGDLS and YYNGEE. V dropped 2 bases and J dropped 0 bases, with 9 bases sitting between them. It was with 60 Vbeta and 13 Jbeta primers that the PCR ran. The repertoire was sequenced with immunoSEQ multiplex PCR; TCRdb's copy has only in-frame clones and lacks some. The repertoire has more than 90,000 clones, around 80% of them found once; the top ten carry approximately 9.2%. The chain is built from TRBV9 and TRBJ2-7, with D uncertain. The sequence was obtained from a human donor in good health. Input material: PBMCs. DNA of the CDR3: TGTGCCAGCAGCGTTGACACTGGCTCCTACGAGCAGTACTTC. Translating it yields CASSVDTGSYEQYF.